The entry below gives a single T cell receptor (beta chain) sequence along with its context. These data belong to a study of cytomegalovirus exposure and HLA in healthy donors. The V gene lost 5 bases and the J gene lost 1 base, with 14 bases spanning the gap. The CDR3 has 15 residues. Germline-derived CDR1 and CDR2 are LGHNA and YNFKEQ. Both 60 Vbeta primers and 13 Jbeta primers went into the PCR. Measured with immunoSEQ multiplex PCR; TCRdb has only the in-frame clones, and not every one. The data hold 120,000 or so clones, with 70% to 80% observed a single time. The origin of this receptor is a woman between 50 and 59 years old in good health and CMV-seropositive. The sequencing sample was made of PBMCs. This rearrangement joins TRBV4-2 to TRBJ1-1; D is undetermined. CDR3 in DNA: TGTGCCAGCAGCAAAGTTCGGGAGAAGAACACTGAAGCTTTCTTT. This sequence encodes CASSKVREKNTEAFF.